This TCR beta chain was observed in a study of cytomegalovirus exposure and HLA in healthy donors. Study-wide context: One earlier analysis, a look at about 179 million T cells, found almost 120 million unique TCR beta sequences. Study-level points and caveats: Rarity held for most TCR sequences, but there were some public TCRs that occurred in many donors. Reports credit the classifier with highly specific, highly sensitive diagnosis of cytomegalovirus status.

Germline V gives CDR1 MDHEN, CDR2 SYDVKM. The CDR3 covers 14 residues. Trimming cost V 7 bases and J 5 bases; bases outside gene matches: 10. Each donor was healthy, and each was a bone marrow donor. As concerns this clone: The antigen remains undetermined.

The PCR contained 60 Vbeta and 13 Jbeta primers. Here immunoSEQ multiplex PCR was the method, and the copy in TCRdb shows in-frame clones only, minus some. The ten most abundant clones cover 2.5% to 3% of a sample with some 120,000 clones. The sequenced sample was PBMCs. The chain employs TRBV28 and TRBJ2-7; 8 nucleotides agree with TRBD2. This clonotype originated in a man under 40 in good health and CMV-seronegative. CDR3 sequence reads: CASKRAGVRHEQYF. CDR3 DNA: TGTGCCAGCAAAAGAGCGGGGGTTAGGCACGAGCAGTACTTC.